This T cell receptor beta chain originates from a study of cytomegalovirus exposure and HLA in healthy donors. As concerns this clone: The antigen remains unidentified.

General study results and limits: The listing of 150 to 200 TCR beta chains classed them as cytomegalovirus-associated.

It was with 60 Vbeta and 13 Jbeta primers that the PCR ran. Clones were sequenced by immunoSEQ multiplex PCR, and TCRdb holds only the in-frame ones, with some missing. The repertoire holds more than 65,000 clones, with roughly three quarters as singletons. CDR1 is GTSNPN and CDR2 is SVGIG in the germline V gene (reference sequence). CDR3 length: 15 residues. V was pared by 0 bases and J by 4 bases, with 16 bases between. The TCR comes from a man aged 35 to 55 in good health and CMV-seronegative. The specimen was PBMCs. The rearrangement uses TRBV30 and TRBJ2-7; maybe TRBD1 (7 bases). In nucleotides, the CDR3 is TGTGCCTGGAGTGTACCCGCAGGGGGGCGATACGAGCAGTACTTC. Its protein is CAWSVPAGGRYEQYF.